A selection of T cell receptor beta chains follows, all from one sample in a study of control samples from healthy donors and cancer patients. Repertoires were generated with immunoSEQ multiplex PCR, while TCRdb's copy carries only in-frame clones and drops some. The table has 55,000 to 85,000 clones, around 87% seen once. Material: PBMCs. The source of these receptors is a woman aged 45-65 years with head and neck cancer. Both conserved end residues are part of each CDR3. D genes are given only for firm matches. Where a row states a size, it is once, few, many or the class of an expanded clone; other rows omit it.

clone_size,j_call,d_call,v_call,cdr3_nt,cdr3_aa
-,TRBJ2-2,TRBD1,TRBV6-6,TGTGCCAGCCGCTTAGGGCCAGGGGGTACCGGGGAGCTGTTTTTT,CASRLGPGGTGELFF
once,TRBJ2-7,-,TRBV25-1,TGTGCCAGCAGTGGCCCCCCCAGCGGTCCTTACGAGCAGTACTTC,CASSGPPSGPYEQYF
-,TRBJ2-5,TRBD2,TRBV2,TGTGCCAGCCGTCTGGACGGGGGGTGGGAGACCCAGTACTTC,CASRLDGGWETQYF
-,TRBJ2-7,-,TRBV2,TGTGCCAGCAGTTCCGACAGGCTGGGGGAGCAGTACTTC,CASSSDRLGEQYF
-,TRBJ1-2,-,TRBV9,TGTGCCAGCAGCGTAGCTCGGGGGTATGGCTACACCTTC,CASSVARGYGYTF
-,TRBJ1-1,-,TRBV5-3,TGTGCCAGAAGCTCCCGAGACACCGGGACTGAAGCTTTCTTT,CARSSRDTGTEAFF
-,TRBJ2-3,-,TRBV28,TGTGCCAGCAGTTTACTCAGGGCGAGGGATACGCAGTATTTT,CASSLLRARDTQYF
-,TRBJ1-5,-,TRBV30,TGTGCCTGGAGCGGCGACTCCCAGGAGCAGCCCCAGCATTTT,CAWSGDSQEQPQHF
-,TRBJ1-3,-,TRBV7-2,TGTGCCAGCAGCCCCGGAAACACCATATATTTT,CASSPGNTIYF
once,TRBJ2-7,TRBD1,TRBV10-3,TGTGCCATCAGTCCTTTTACAGGGGTGGGGGAGCAGTACTTC,CAISPFTGVGEQYF
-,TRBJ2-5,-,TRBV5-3,TGTGCCAGAAGCTTGATCCGGGACAACCAAGAGACCCAGTACTTC,CARSLIRDNQETQYF
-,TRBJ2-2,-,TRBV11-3,TGTGCCAGCAGCTTAGTGCTCGGGGCGAACACCGGGGAGCTGTTTTTT,CASSLVLGANTGELFF
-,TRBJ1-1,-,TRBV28,TGTGCCAGCAGTCACCAAGGCTTGCACACTGAAGCTTTCTTT,CASSHQGLHTEAFF
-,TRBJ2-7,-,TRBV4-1,TGCGCCAGCAGCCAAGAAGGGGGCTACGAGCAGTACTTC,CASSQEGGYEQYF
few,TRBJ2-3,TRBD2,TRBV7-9,TGTGCCAGCAGCCCCAGCGGGGGAAGAGATACGCAGTATTTT,CASSPSGGRDTQYF
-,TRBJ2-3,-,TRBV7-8,TGTGCCAGCAGCTTAACGCTTAGCACAGATACGCAGTATTTT,CASSLTLSTDTQYF
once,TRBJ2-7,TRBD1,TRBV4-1,TGCGCCAGCAGCCTAGAGACAGGGGACCCCTACGAGCAGTACTTC,CASSLETGDPYEQYF